This entry concerns a single TCR beta chain. The data were produced by immunoSEQ multiplex PCR, yet TCRdb's version contains in-frame clones alone and is incomplete. The sample carries a few hundred thousand clones, approximately 86% recorded once. The data were taken from a study of blood T cell repertoires in COVID-19. This TCR was sampled from a woman under 30 who had recovered from COVID-19. Material for sequencing was PBMCs or T cells enriched from blood (not recorded which).

CDR3 coding DNA: TGTGCCAGCAGTGAAATGGACAGCACCCTGAACACCGGGGAGCTGTTTTTT. Translated: CASSEMDSTLNTGELFF. The chain recombines TRBV6-1 with TRBJ2-2, with a tentative D call TRBD1 (6 bases). The V gene lost 2 bases and the J gene lost 1 base, with 14 bases spanning the gap. Germline CDR1 and CDR2: MNHNS and SASEGT. There are 17 residues in the CDR3.